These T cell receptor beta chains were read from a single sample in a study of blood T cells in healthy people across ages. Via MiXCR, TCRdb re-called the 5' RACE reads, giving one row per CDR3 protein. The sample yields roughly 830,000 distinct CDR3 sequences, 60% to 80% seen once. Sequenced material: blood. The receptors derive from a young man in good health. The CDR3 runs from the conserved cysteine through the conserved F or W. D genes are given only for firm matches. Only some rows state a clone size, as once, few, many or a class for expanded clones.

DNA: TGCAGTGCTGGACCGGGACTAGCTGCAGATACGCAGTATTTT; CDR3: CSAGPGLAADTQYF; J: TRBJ2-3; size: few; D: TRBD2; V: TRBV20-1
DNA: TGTGCCAGCAGCCCTCACAGGGGCCCCTACGAGCAGTACTTC; CDR3: CASSPHRGPYEQYF; J: TRBJ2-7; size: -; D: TRBD1; V: TRBV7-2
DNA: TGTGCCACCAGCAGAGATCCAGTTCGGAACACTGAAGCTTTCTTT; CDR3: CATSRDPVRNTEAFF; J: TRBJ1-1; size: -; D: -; V: TRBV15
DNA: TGTGCCAGCAGCCGTCGACAGGGTTTCTACGAGCAGTACTTC; CDR3: CASSRRQGFYEQYF; J: TRBJ2-7; size: few; D: TRBD1; V: TRBV6-6
DNA: TGTGCCAGCAGCCCCCGGATAGCGGGCCTAGCCAAAAACATTCAGTACTTC; CDR3: CASSPRIAGLAKNIQYF; J: TRBJ2-4; size: -; D: TRBD2; V: TRBV3-1
DNA: TGCGCCAGCAGCTTTCGGACGGGCTCCTACGAGCAGTACTTC; CDR3: CASSFRTGSYEQYF; J: TRBJ2-7; size: few; D: -; V: TRBV5-1
DNA: TGTGCCAGCAGCCTACTTCCGAACGGGCAGGGGAATGAAAAACTGTTTTTT; CDR3: CASSLLPNGQGNEKLFF; J: TRBJ1-4; size: -; D: -; V: TRBV4-2
DNA: TGTGCCAGCAGTCCCAGGGATTCCGGGTATGGCTACACCTTC; CDR3: CASSPRDSGYGYTF; J: TRBJ1-2; size: -; D: -; V: TRBV12-3/TRBV12-4
DNA: TGCAGTGCTAGTGGGGACAGGGCGGGAAACATTCAGTACTTC; CDR3: CSASGDRAGNIQYF; J: TRBJ2-4; size: once; D: TRBD1; V: TRBV20-1
DNA: TGTGCCAGCAGCCGGACTAGCGGGGGGTTGGAGACCCAGTACTTC; CDR3: CASSRTSGGLETQYF; J: TRBJ2-5; size: -; D: TRBD2; V: TRBV4-3
DNA: TGTGCCAGCAGTCCCTGGACAGGGGGAATCGAGCAGTACTTC; CDR3: CASSPWTGGIEQYF; J: TRBJ2-7; size: -; D: TRBD1; V: TRBV7-2
DNA: TGCGCCGTCAAACAGGGCTACGAGCAGTACTTC; CDR3: CAVKQGYEQYF; J: TRBJ2-7; size: -; D: -; V: TRBV5-1
DNA: TGCAGCGTTGACTTAGGGGACTACTCCTACGAGCAGTACTTC; CDR3: CSVDLGDYSYEQYF; J: TRBJ2-7; size: -; D: TRBD2; V: TRBV29-1
DNA: TGCGCCAGCAGCCAAGCCGGGGCAGGGCAATCACCCCTCCACTTT; CDR3: CASSQAGAGQSPLHF; J: TRBJ1-6; size: many; D: -; V: TRBV4-3
DNA: TGTGCCAGCAGCCAAGAAGACGGATATAGCAATCAGCCCCAGCATTTT; CDR3: CASSQEDGYSNQPQHF; J: TRBJ1-5; size: -; D: -; V: TRBV3-1
DNA: TGTGCCAGCAGTGGGACCAGGCATTCACCCCTCCACTTT; CDR3: CASSGTRHSPLHF; J: TRBJ1-6; size: few; D: -; V: TRBV12-3/TRBV12-4
DNA: TGTGCCAGCAGCGTAGTCGAGGGGGTCACAGATACGCAGTATTTT; CDR3: CASSVVEGVTDTQYF; J: TRBJ2-3; size: -; D: -; V: TRBV9
DNA: TGTGCCACAAATGCCTTCGTGACAGATACGCAGTATTTT; CDR3: CATNAFVTDTQYF; J: TRBJ2-3; size: -; D: -; V: TRBV5-5
DNA: TGCAGTGCAACCGAGATGACGGGCGAGCAGTACTTC; CDR3: CSATEMTGEQYF; J: TRBJ2-7; size: -; D: -; V: TRBV20-1
DNA: TGCGCCAGCAGCCGCGTACAGGGGGCAACCTATGGCTACACCTTC; CDR3: CASSRVQGATYGYTF; J: TRBJ1-2; size: -; D: TRBD1; V: TRBV4-3
DNA: TGTGCCAGCAGCCTCCACTTGAACACCGGGGAGCTGTTTTTT; CDR3: CASSLHLNTGELFF; J: TRBJ2-2; size: -; D: -; V: TRBV3-1
DNA: TGCAGTGTGAGGGTTCCCTCATACGAGCAGTACTTC; CDR3: CSVRVPSYEQYF; J: TRBJ2-7; size: -; D: -; V: TRBV20-1
DNA: TGCGCCAGCAGCTCGACAGGGGTATCCTACTACGAGCAGTACTTC; CDR3: CASSSTGVSYYEQYF; J: TRBJ2-7; size: few; D: TRBD1; V: TRBV5-1
DNA: TGTGCCAGCGGACCCGGGCGGGGGGATTACAATGAGCAGTTCTTC; CDR3: CASGPGRGDYNEQFF; J: TRBJ2-1; size: -; D: TRBD2; V: TRBV27
DNA: TGCGCCAGCAAGACAGCAATCACAGATACGCAGTATTTT; CDR3: CASKTAITDTQYF; J: TRBJ2-3; size: -; D: -; V: TRBV5-1
DNA: TGCAGCGTTGAATTATTGTTCACGAACATTCAGTACTTC; CDR3: CSVELLFTNIQYF; J: TRBJ2-4; size: few; D: -; V: TRBV29-1
DNA: TGCAGTGCTCGGCAACATATGCAAGAGACCCAGTACTTC; CDR3: CSARQHMQETQYF; J: TRBJ2-5; size: few; D: -; V: TRBV20-1
DNA: TGTGCCAGCAGAGATAAGGGGGGCGGAGAGACCCAGTACTTC; CDR3: CASRDKGGGETQYF; J: TRBJ2-5; size: few; D: -; V: TRBV6-5
DNA: TGTGCCAGCCAGGTCGCCTACGAGCAGTACTTC; CDR3: CASQVAYEQYF; J: TRBJ2-7; size: -; D: -; V: TRBV28
DNA: TGCGCCAGCAGCTTGGCTAGGGGGGAGACCCAGTACTTC; CDR3: CASSLARGETQYF; J: TRBJ2-5; size: few; D: -; V: TRBV5-1
DNA: TGCAGTGCTCTGTCGACTAGCGGGGGGTCCACAGATACGCAGTATTTT; CDR3: CSALSTSGGSTDTQYF; J: TRBJ2-3; size: -; D: TRBD2; V: TRBV20-1
DNA: TGTGCCAGCAGTTTTCGATCGTTAATGGAGACCCAGTACTTC; CDR3: CASSFRSLMETQYF; J: TRBJ2-5; size: -; D: -; V: TRBV12-3/TRBV12-4
DNA: TGCGCCAGCAGTGATAGCGGGTTCGTTTCTAGCACAGATACGCAGTATTTT; CDR3: CASSDSGFVSSTDTQYF; J: TRBJ2-3; size: -; D: TRBD2; V: TRBV4-1
DNA: TGTGCCAGCAGCTGGTGGACTAGCGGGGGATTCAGAGATACGCAGTATTTT; CDR3: CASSWWTSGGFRDTQYF; J: TRBJ2-3; size: -; D: TRBD2; V: TRBV7-9
DNA: TGTGCCAGCAGGGGGGACGTGGAGACCCAGTACTTC; CDR3: CASRGDVETQYF; J: TRBJ2-5; size: -; D: -; V: TRBV28
DNA: TGTGCCATCAGTACTACGGACGGGTGGAGGGAGACCCAGTACTTC; CDR3: CAISTTDGWRETQYF; J: TRBJ2-5; size: -; D: -; V: TRBV10-3
DNA: TGTGCCAGCAGCTTACTTCAGGGTTCGAATGAAAAACTGTTTTTT; CDR3: CASSLLQGSNEKLFF; J: TRBJ1-4; size: -; D: -; V: TRBV7-2
DNA: TGCAGTGACAGCGACAGGGGGAGAGGGGAGACCCAGTACTTC; CDR3: CSDSDRGRGETQYF; J: TRBJ2-5; size: -; D: TRBD1; V: TRBV20-1
DNA: TGTGCCAGCCGGCGGCGACAGGGAAACATTCAGTACTTC; CDR3: CASRRRQGNIQYF; J: TRBJ2-4; size: once; D: TRBD1; V: TRBV7-2
DNA: TGTGCCACCAGCAGAGATAATTCGGGTGGATATGGCTACACCTTC; CDR3: CATSRDNSGGYGYTF; J: TRBJ1-2; size: -; D: -; V: TRBV15
DNA: TGTGCCAGCAGTTTACCCTGGGTTGGGCGAAAGAACACTGAAGCTTTCTTT; CDR3: CASSLPWVGRKNTEAFF; J: TRBJ1-1; size: few; D: -; V: TRBV12-3/TRBV12-4